This is a list of T cell receptor beta chains from one sample in a study of post-analysis software for immune sequencing data. Using its own MiXCR run on the PCR reads, TCRdb lists one record per CDR3 protein. The table records under 650,000 distinct CDR3 sequences, 44% of them present only once. Specimen: blood. These receptors were obtained from a girl under 18 with multiple sclerosis. CDR3s include the opening cysteine and the closing phenylalanine or tryptophan. Fields, in order: D gene, V gene, clone size, J gene, CDR3 DNA, CDR3 protein. The D gene is left open where the match is weak. The size of a clone is reported for some rows only, either as once, few or many, or as a class for expanded clones.

>-|TRBV18|few|TRBJ2-7
TGTGCCAGCTCACCACGCAGAGAGACCTACGAGCAGTACTTC
CASSPRRETYEQYF
>-|TRBV11-2|-|TRBJ2-7
TGTGCCAGCAGCTTCCAGGACGCGTCCTACGAGCAGTACTTC
CASSFQDASYEQYF
>TRBD1|TRBV10-2|-|TRBJ1-2
TGCGCCAGCAGTCTTGACAGGGTGGGGTATGGCTACACCTTC
CASSLDRVGYGYTF
>-|TRBV4-1|-|TRBJ2-1
TGCGCCAGCAGCCAAGTAGGGGGGGATTTTGAGCAGTTCTTC
CASSQVGGDFEQFF
>TRBD1|TRBV3-1|-|TRBJ2-1
TGTGCCAGCAGCCCGAACCACAGGGGTGGTGGTGATGAGCAGTTCTTC
CASSPNHRGGGDEQFF
>-|TRBV7-8|few|TRBJ2-3
TGTGCCAGCAGCTTAAATTCCGTCACAGATACGCAGTATTTT
CASSLNSVTDTQYF
>-|TRBV6-5|few|TRBJ1-2
TGTGCCAGCAGTTACTCGACGGAGTATGGCTACACCTTC
CASSYSTEYGYTF
>-|TRBV7-6|once|TRBJ2-3
TGTGCCAGCAGCCAAAGGGCAGGGACCGATACGCAGTATTTT
CASSQRAGTDTQYF
>TRBD1|TRBV5-5|-|TRBJ2-3
TGTGCCAGCAGCCGTGGACAGGGTTTTTTTAGAACAGATACGCAGTATTTT
CASSRGQGFFRTDTQYF
>-|TRBV16|-|TRBJ2-1
TGTGCCAGCAGCCAATCCAGCCACAATGAGCAGTTCTTC
CASSQSSHNEQFF
>TRBD1|TRBV9|-|TRBJ2-3
TGTGCCAGCAGCGTAACCGGGACAGGGTTGGATACGCAGTATTTT
CASSVTGTGLDTQYF
>-|TRBV9|few|TRBJ2-5
TGTGCCAGCAGACCGACAGAGCAAGAGACCCAGTACTTC
CASRPTEQETQYF
>-|TRBV5-1|once|TRBJ1-2
TGCGCCAGCAGCCCCTGGACAGCTGGAGCCGGCTACACCTTC
CASSPWTAGAGYTF
>-|TRBV2|few|TRBJ1-2
TGTGCCAGCAGTGATGGGCAGAGGGGCTACACCTTC
CASSDGQRGYTF
>TRBD1|TRBV4-1|-|TRBJ2-7
TGCGCCAGCAGCCAAGCTGGGGGACAGACCTACGAGCAGTACTTC
CASSQAGGQTYEQYF
>TRBD1|TRBV4-1|-|TRBJ2-1
TGCGCCAGCAGCCAAACGGGACAGGGTTTCTACAATGAGCAGTTCTTC
CASSQTGQGFYNEQFF
>-|TRBV6-6|-|TRBJ2-7
TGTGCCAGCAGTTGGGCGGGTTCCTACGAGCAGTACTTC
CASSWAGSYEQYF
>-|TRBV20-1|few|TRBJ2-7
TGCAGTGCTGAGGGGCGCGGTATATACGAGCAGTACTTC
CSAEGRGIYEQYF
>-|TRBV29-1|few|TRBJ2-1
TGCAGCGTTGAGAAACGTGGCAGCCTCCCCTCCAATGAGCAGTTCTTC
CSVEKRGSLPSNEQFF
>TRBD2|TRBV20-1|few|TRBJ2-1
TGCAGTGCTAGAGATGGCGGGAGGTCCTACAATGAGCAGTTCTTC
CSARDGGRSYNEQFF
>-|TRBV11-3|-|TRBJ2-4
TGTGCCAGCAGCCACCGGGGCAGGGGAACCTGGGAGCAGTACTTC
CASSHRGRGTWEQYF
>TRBD1|TRBV10-3|-|TRBJ2-5
TGTGCCATCAGATCGACAGGGGACCAAGAGACCCAGTACTTC
CAIRSTGDQETQYF
>-|TRBV7-2|-|TRBJ2-3
TGTGCCAGCAGCCTGACTAGACTTAGCACAGATACGCAGTATTTT
CASSLTRLSTDTQYF
>-|TRBV6-4|few|TRBJ2-3
TGTGCCAGGAAACCCCCATTGTTAGCGGATACGCAGTATTTT
CARKPPLLADTQYF
>-|TRBV4-3|-|TRBJ2-3
TGCGCCAGCAGCCAAGATATGGGAGATACGCAGTATTTT
CASSQDMGDTQYF
>-|TRBV7-9|-|TRBJ2-1
TGTGCCAGTAGCCCCCGTTGGCTAGATAGTGAGCAGTTCTTC
CASSPRWLDSEQFF
>-|TRBV6-6|few|TRBJ1-1
TGTGCCAGCAGTTGGGGACAGAACACTGAAGCTTTCTTT
CASSWGQNTEAFF
>TRBD1|TRBV7-2|-|TRBJ1-2
TGTGCCAGCAGCTTAGACTTGACAGGGAACTATGGCTACACCTTC
CASSLDLTGNYGYTF
>-|TRBV12-3/TRBV12-4|few|TRBJ1-2
TGTGCCAGCAGTTTTGAATCGCCCGTCCTCCGGACTAACTATGGCTACACCTTC
CASSFESPVLRTNYGYTF
>-|TRBV27|few|TRBJ2-7
TGTGCCAGCAGTTTTGGGCGATGGGGGACATCTCCCTACGAGCAGTACTTC
CASSFGRWGTSPYEQYF
>-|TRBV4-1|-|TRBJ2-7
TGCGCCAGCAGTCGACGGAGCCAGGACTACGAGCAGTACTTC
CASSRRSQDYEQYF
>-|TRBV7-2|-|TRBJ2-5
TGTGCCAGCAGCCCCGACTACCCTCAAGAGACCCAGTACTTC
CASSPDYPQETQYF
>-|TRBV12-3/TRBV12-4|-|TRBJ1-2
TGTGCCAGCAGTCCAGGAGGGGGTTGCCTCTATGGCTACACCTTC
CASSPGGGCLYGYTF
>-|TRBV6-2/TRBV6-3|-|TRBJ1-5
TGTGCCAGCAGTTACCCTGGCCAGCCCCAGCATTTT
CASSYPGQPQHF
>-|TRBV4-2|few|TRBJ2-7
TGTGCCAGCAGCCAAGGGGGTGGCAGGAGAACCGCCTACGAGCAGTACTTC
CASSQGGGRRTAYEQYF
>-|TRBV30|-|TRBJ1-5
TGTGCCTGGAGCCAACCCGGCCAGCCCCAGCATTTT
CAWSQPGQPQHF
>TRBD2|TRBV7-2|-|TRBJ2-1
TGTGCCAGCAAGGACGGGACTAGCGGGAGAGGGAGCCTCAATGAGCAGTTCTTC
CASKDGTSGRGSLNEQFF
>-|TRBV20-1|-|TRBJ1-5
TGCAGTGGGGCACCGTACGGTTTAAGCAATCAGCCCCAGCATTTT
CSGAPYGLSNQPQHF
>-|TRBV7-8|-|TRBJ1-2
TGTGCCAGCAGCTTACGGGCCGCCGGTCGCTATGGCTACACCTTC
CASSLRAAGRYGYTF
>TRBD2|TRBV6-5|few|TRBJ2-7
TGTGCCAGCAGTAAACCGACTAGCGGGCACTCCGAGCAGTACTTC
CASSKPTSGHSEQYF
>TRBD1|TRBV20-1|few|TRBJ2-7
TGCAGTGCCTCTCGGGGACAGCCGAGCGAGCAGTACTTC
CSASRGQPSEQYF
>-|TRBV12-3/TRBV12-4|-|TRBJ1-2
TGTGCCAGCAGTACCCGGACTACCCATGGCTACACCTTC
CASSTRTTHGYTF
>-|TRBV6-5|few|TRBJ2-1
TGTGCCAGCAGTTACTCGCCGGGGGATGAGCAGTTCTTC
CASSYSPGDEQFF
>-|TRBV6-5|-|TRBJ2-7
TGTGCCAGCAGTCCTCGCGCCACCTACGAGCAGTACTTC
CASSPRATYEQYF
>TRBD2|TRBV25-1|-|TRBJ2-7
TGTGCCAGCAGTGGGGTCCTAGCGGGGGCCTACGAGCAGTACTTC
CASSGVLAGAYEQYF
>-|TRBV7-8|-|TRBJ2-3
TGTGCCAGCAGCTTATGGGGGGCCACAGATACGCAGTATTTT
CASSLWGATDTQYF
>TRBD2|TRBV6-4|few|TRBJ2-7
TGTGCCAGCAGTGCCAATAGCGGGAGTGTAAACGAGCAGTACTTC
CASSANSGSVNEQYF
>-|TRBV4-1|-|TRBJ2-3
TGCGCCAGCAGCCAAGCGACTAGAGGCACAGGTACGCAGTATTTT
CASSQATRGTGTQYF
>TRBD2|TRBV7-3|-|TRBJ2-5
TGTGCCAGCAGTGCGGGGGGCTCCCCTTTGATCCAGTACTTC
CASSAGGSPLIQYF
>-|TRBV4-1|few|TRBJ2-7
TGCGCCAGCAGCCGATTGACAGATAACTACGAGCAGTACTTC
CASSRLTDNYEQYF
>-|TRBV9|-|TRBJ2-3
TGTGCCAGCAGCGTAGCTCGACAAACAGATACGCAGTATTTT
CASSVARQTDTQYF
>TRBD1|TRBV29-1|-|TRBJ2-7
TGCAGCGCCGGACAGGGGACGGAGTACGAGCAGTACTTC
CSAGQGTEYEQYF
>TRBD1|TRBV6-1|few|TRBJ2-5
TGTGCCAGCACGGACAGGCAAGAGACCCAGTACTTC
CASTDRQETQYF
>-|TRBV12-3/TRBV12-4|-|TRBJ1-5
TGTGCCAGCAGTTCTGGGGAAGGTCAGCCCCAGCATTTT
CASSSGEGQPQHF
>-|TRBV29-1|-|TRBJ2-3
TGCAGCGTTGCCCGGGAGTCAGATACGCAGTATTTT
CSVARESDTQYF
>-|TRBV7-9|-|TRBJ1-1
TGTGCCAGCAGCATCTACAGGGATGACACTGAAGCTTTCTTT
CASSIYRDDTEAFF
>-|TRBV12-3/TRBV12-4|once|TRBJ1-1
TGTGCCAGCAGCCCCATGAGGAGGAGCACTGAAGCTTTCTTT
CASSPMRRSTEAFF
>TRBD2|TRBV4-1|-|TRBJ2-7
TGCGCCAGCAGCCTAACAGGACTAGCGGGAGAGGGCGAGCAGTACTTC
CASSLTGLAGEGEQYF
>TRBD1|TRBV10-3|-|TRBJ2-5
TGTGCCGCCGGCGGACAGGGGTGCCAAGAGACCCAGTACTTC
CAAGGQGCQETQYF
>-|TRBV29-1|-|TRBJ2-7
TGCAGCGTTTCCTCAGGGGAGGAGCAGTACTTC
CSVSSGEEQYF